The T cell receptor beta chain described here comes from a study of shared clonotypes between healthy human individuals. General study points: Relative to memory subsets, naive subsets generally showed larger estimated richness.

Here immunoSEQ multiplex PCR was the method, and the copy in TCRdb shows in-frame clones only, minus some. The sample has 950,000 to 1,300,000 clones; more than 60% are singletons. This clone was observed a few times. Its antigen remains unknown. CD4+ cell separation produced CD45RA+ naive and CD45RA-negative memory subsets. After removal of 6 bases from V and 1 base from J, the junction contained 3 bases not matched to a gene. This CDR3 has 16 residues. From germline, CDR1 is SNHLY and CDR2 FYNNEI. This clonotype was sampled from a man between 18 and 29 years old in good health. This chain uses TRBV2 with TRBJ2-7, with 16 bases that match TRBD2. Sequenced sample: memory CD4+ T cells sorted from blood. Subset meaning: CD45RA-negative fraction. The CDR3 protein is CASRAGLAGGSYEQYF. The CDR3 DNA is TGTGCCAGCAGAGCGGGACTAGCGGGAGGGTCCTACGAGCAGTACTTC.